These T cell receptor beta chains were read from a single sample in a study of T cells in Graves' hyperthyroidism and ophthalmopathy. TCRdb redid the calling of the multiplex PCR reads with MiXCR, one entry per CDR3 protein. Here the sample spans hundreds of thousands of distinct CDR3 sequences, roughly 15% being singletons. The sample consisted of blood. The receptors derive from a woman in her fifties or sixties with Graves' ophthalmopathy. The conserved cysteine and the conserved F or W are not part of the CDR3 here. Not all rows give a size; the values are once, few, many and, for expanded clones, a class.

>TRBV28|-
ASSIDSSNTGELF
>TRBV18|many
ASSPVDSDQPQH
>TRBV28|many
ASSFPGTGLAGELF
>TRBV7-9|many
ASNLLLSDYGYT
>TRBV2|many
ASSEAAAGGQHLTNTGELF
>TRBV30|many
AWRNEGGIGGYT
>TRBV27|-
ASSFSSGASRTGELF
>TRBV20-1|many
SAPRQGAYNEQF
>TRBV5-4|-
ASSLVVASGSITDTQY
>TRBV18|many
ASSQGAMNTEAF
>TRBV19|few
ASSIRREGYT
>TRBV27|many
ASSFRVQVAYNEQF
>TRBV18|many
ASSPLGSKNTEAF
>TRBV19|few
ASIGTLDGYT
>TRBV10-3|many
AISPGQGADEQF
>TRBV3-1|many
ASSQTGGTSNEKLF
>TRBV30|many
AWSVGPNTEAF
>TRBV6-5|-
ASSYSTGANTGELF
>TRBV2|many
ASMWGTNTGELF
>TRBV7-3|many
ASSPTGRLSDEQF
>TRBV18|many
ASSPVLSASYNEQF
>TRBV28|many
ASSIDGGWY
>TRBV5-1|few
ASSWDGNSYNEQF
>TRBV7-3|many
ASSSLGSDTQY
>TRBV28|many
ASSFGPKYNEQF
>TRBV5-4|many
ASSLYGERGPYNEQF
>TRBV20-1|many
SARDGGKLSSYNEQF
>TRBV28|many
ASSLLRFEQY
>TRBV7-9|many
ASSLAGEGKAF
>TRBV12-3/TRBV12-4|many
ASSLDGTSGRNEQF
>TRBV6-2/TRBV6-3|few
ASSYRGLDEQF
>TRBV11-3|many
ASSLQGSEQY
>TRBV7-3|once
ASSLSGRGGSRAF
>TRBV10-3|-
ATMPDRPNGETQY
>TRBV7-2|-
ASRGRATGELF
>TRBV11-2|many
ASSLDASGISDTQY
>TRBV7-8|many
ASSLASGSEQY
>TRBV30|many
AWISDESRYEQY
>TRBV6-6|many
ASSYSGGRYGYT
>TRBV18|many
ASSPIEFEAF
>TRBV7-2|many
ASSFGMRVATGELF
>TRBV3-1|many
ASSQELTSEETQY
>TRBV20-1|many
SARYRDPYEQY
>TRBV6-2/TRBV6-3|-
ASSKQGEADTQY
>TRBV28|many
ASSLGGEETQY
>TRBV6-5|few
ASSYSTASQVSQY
>TRBV15|-
ATSRPPGELF
>TRBV6-2/TRBV6-3|-
ASRGQRNTGELF
>TRBV28|many
ASSLGTGAREQY
>TRBV29-1|-
SVGSRGGPSVETQY
>TRBV24-1|many
ATSDEGTSATDTQY
>TRBV24-1|few
ATSLGSGANVLT
>TRBV7-2|many
ASSPGLAGGADTQY
>TRBV20-1|-
SARGGTGDNYEQY
>TRBV3-1|many
ASSQDTGTTNHGYT
>TRBV11-2|many
ASSLDRSEAF
>TRBV7-3|many
ASSPQGLAGGGYNEQF